This T cell receptor (beta chain) came from a study of immune cell composition in non-small cell lung cancer. On the study more broadly: Histologic subtype was mainly adenocarcinoma or squamous cell carcinoma.

Points from the study as a whole: It was not proven that tumour-reactive clones equal dominant tumour-associated clones.

DNA was extracted from unsorted cell suspensions stored frozen. Assay: immunoSEQ multiplex PCR; the TCRdb copy retains only in-frame clones and omits some. There are about 4,000 clones in the sample; about 80% occur only once, and roughly 22% lies in the top ten. A single count supports this clone. The antigen is not known. Germline CDR1 reads SEHNR; CDR2 reads FQNEAQ (reference sequence). The CDR3 has 15 amino acids. After removal of 0 bases from V and 3 bases from J, the junction contained 2 bases not matched to a gene. The chain joins TRBV7-9 to TRBJ2-4; 7 bases map to TRBD2. This TCR derives from a human donor with non-small cell lung cancer. Input material: lung tumor tissue. CDR3 in amino acids: CASSLALADKNIQYF. The CDR3, as DNA: TGTGCCAGCAGCTTAGCGCTAGCGGACAAAAACATTCAGTACTTC.